This TCR beta chain originates from a study of blood T cell repertoires in COVID-19. Per the germline V gene, CDR1 is SNHLY and CDR2 is FYNNEI. The CDR3 has 16 amino acids. Trimming removed 7 bases from V and 6 bases from J; junction bases left unmatched: 13. TCRdb's copy holds only in-frame clones and misses some; the assay was immunoSEQ multiplex PCR. The repertoire holds some 150,000 clones, with around 83% as singletons. The TCR was taken from a woman older than 75 with acute or convalescent COVID-19. Sequencing was carried out using peripheral blood. This rearrangement joins TRBV2 to TRBJ2-1, with 9 positions matching TRBD2. The CDR3 loop is CASNEGGGRVLNEQFF. In DNA, the CDR3 is TGTGCCAGCAACGAAGGTGGCGGGAGGGTCCTCAATGAGCAGTTCTTC.